The 20 T cell receptor beta chains in this list originate from one sample, sequenced in a study of chemoradiotherapy in HPV16-positive cancers. This table comes from immunoSEQ multiplex PCR, and its TCRdb copy is limited to in-frame clones, with some not included. The sample has 400 to 500 clones; 70% to 85% are singletons. Material: tumor tissue, obtained from a patient who underwent chemoradiotherapy. These receptors originate from a human donor with HPV-associated anogenital cancer.

The chain employs TRBV5-5 and TRBJ1-5, with 7 bases fitting TRBD1. Germline CDR1 is SGHKS and CDR2 is YYEKEE (reference sequence). CDR3 size: 20 residues. V was pared by 0 bases and J by 1 base, with 16 bases of the junction left unmatched. The DNA of the CDR3 is TGTGCCAGCAGCTTGGGGGGACACACAGGGGCCGTAGGGAGCAATCAGCCCCAGCATTTT. Translating gives CASSLGGHTGAVGSNQPQHF.

The gene calls are TRBV5-1 and TRBJ2-3; 14 nucleotides align to TRBD2. The germline V gene encodes CDR1 SGHRS and CDR2 YFSETQ. V shed 3 bases and J 0 bases; nucleotides not matched to a gene: 6. There are 18 residues in the CDR3. CDR3 residues: CASSSGLAGGHSTDTQYF. The CDR3 coding sequence is TGCGCCAGCAGCTCTGGACTAGCGGGGGGCCATAGCACAGATACGCAGTATTTT.

The V call is TRBV9, the J call TRBJ1-1; D might be TRBD1 (6 bases). This CDR3 has 16 residues. V dropped 0 bases and J dropped 0 bases, with 12 bases sitting between them. In germline, CDR1 is SGDLS, CDR2 YYNGEE. This chain's CDR3 is CASSVVTTGLNTEAFF. As DNA, the CDR3 is TGTGCCAGCAGCGTAGTAACGACAGGACTGAACACTGAAGCTTTCTTT.

V is TRBV19 and J is TRBJ2-7, with 10 nucleotides matching TRBD1. The CDR3 is 15 residues long. V was pared by 6 bases and J by 3 bases, with 8 bases of the junction left unmatched. Germline V CDR1 and CDR2: LNHDA, SQIVND (reference sequence). The CDR3 region has the DNA TGTGCCAGTAGCCCGGGACAGGGGCTCCTCTACGAGCAGTACTTC. Its translation is CASSPGQGLLYEQYF.

The chain links TRBV11-2 to TRBJ1-6, with D possibly being TRBD1 (5 bases). The V end was cut by 1 base, the J end by 4 bases, with 11 bases between. CDR1 SGHAT and CDR2 FQNNGV come from the germline V gene. The CDR3 is 16 amino acids. CDR3 sequence reads: CASSLGQGFYNSPLHF. The DNA for the CDR3 is TGTGCCAGCAGCTTAGGCCAGGGATTTTATAATTCACCCCTCCACTTT.

This clone was observed a handful of times. The V gene is TRBV19, the J gene TRBJ2-5, with TRBD2 identical over 10 bases. V shed 3 bases and J 5 bases; nucleotides not matched to a gene: 6. Germline values: CDR1 LNHDA, CDR2 SQIVND (reference sequence). CDR3 length: 15 residues. The DNA of the CDR3 is TGTGCCAGTAGTATTTTTACTAGCGGGGTGGAGACCCAGTACTTC. This codes for CASSIFTSGVETQYF.

The genes are TRBV11-2 and TRBJ2-7, with TRBD1 as a possible D gene (5 bases). V was trimmed by 1 base and J by 6 bases, leaving 10 bases between them. The CDR3 totals 13 residues. The germline gives CDR1 SGHAT, CDR2 FQNNGV. As DNA, the CDR3 is TGTGCCAGCAGCTTAGGCCCTGGGGCCGAGCAGTACTTC. Its translation: CASSLGPGAEQYF.

This chain connects TRBV11-2 to TRBJ2-7; D not resolved. The CDR3 runs to 13 residues. The V end lost 2 bases, the J end lost 2 bases, and 7 bases lay between the germline ends. The V gene's germline CDR1 is SGHAT and CDR2 FQNNGV. The CDR3 sequence is CASSLPSPYEQYF. CDR3 in DNA: TGTGCCAGCAGCTTACCAAGCCCCTACGAGCAGTACTTC.

The genes are TRBV5-8 and TRBJ2-7; 10 nucleotides align to TRBD2. The germline V gene has CDR1 SGHTS and CDR2 YDEGEE. J gave up 4 bases and V 3 bases, and 13 bases lay outside the gene matches. This CDR3 has 17 amino acids. The CDR3 loop is CASSSRLSSGRGYEQYF. The CDR3 DNA reads as TGTGCCAGCAGCTCGCGCCTCTCGAGCGGGAGGGGTTACGAGCAGTACTTC.

This chain joins TRBV5-1 and TRBJ1-1; possible D gene TRBD1, 5 bases. V was clipped by 5 bases and J by 1 base, with 12 bases between them. Germline V lookup: CDR1 SGHRS, CDR2 YFSETQ. This CDR3 is built from 14 residues. The CDR3 spells CASSRDGGNTEAFF. The CDR3 region has the DNA TGCGCCAGCAGTAGGGACGGGGGGAACACTGAAGCTTTCTTT.

The J gene is TRBJ1-2, the V gene TRBV6-1; D ambiguous. This CDR3 region has 15 residues. Germline V gene sequence: CDR1 MNHNS, CDR2 SASEGT. Between the trimmed V and J ends, which lost 2 bases and 1 base, there was a span of 11 bases. CDR3 sequence reads: CASSEIDPFNYGYTF. In DNA form, the CDR3 reads TGTGCCAGCAGTGAAATAGACCCTTTTAACTATGGCTACACCTTC.

Here the CDR3 reads CASSLTHNTGELFF. The CDR3 nucleotides read TGCGCCAGCAGTTTGACACACAACACCGGGGAGCTGTTTTTT. V and J are TRBV4-3 and TRBJ2-2; D is undetermined. Trimming shortened V by 6 bases and J by 2 bases, and 10 bases separated the two germline ends. The CDR3 runs to 14 residues. Germline CDR1 is LGHNA and CDR2 is YSLEER.

V is TRBV15 and J is TRBJ1-4, with D tentatively TRBD1 (5 bases). V gave up 3 bases and J gave up 7 bases, with 15 bases separating them. The germline V gene encodes CDR1 LNHNV and CDR2 YYDKDF (reference sequence). The CDR3 loop spans 15 amino acids. CDR3 bases: TGTGCCACCAGCAGGGCCCTTGAGGGGAGTGAAAAACTGTTTTTT. It specifies CATSRALEGSEKLFF.

The rearrangement uses TRBV28 and TRBJ1-6; D call uncertain. Trimming shortened V by 4 bases and J by 7 bases, and 11 bases separated the two germline ends. The length of the CDR3 is 14 residues. The germline CDR1 and CDR2 sequences are MDHEN and SYDVKM. CDR3 nucleotides: TGTGCCAGCAGTTCTCGGAAGTTGAATTCACCCCTCCACTTT. Translation: CASSSRKLNSPLHF.

The chain employs TRBV4-3 and TRBJ1-2; D is uncertain. Trimming took off 0 bases at V and 4 bases at J, with 15 bases between the two ends. The CDR3 runs 16 residues. The germline V gene has CDR1 LGHNA and CDR2 YSLEER. As DNA, the CDR3 is TGCGCCAGCAGCCAAGATCTGAAAGGGTTTTCCTATGGCTACACCTTC. Its translation is CASSQDLKGFSYGYTF.

The V and J genes are TRBV27 and TRBJ2-7; D possibly corresponds to TRBD1 (6 bases). Deletions cut 5 bases from V and 6 bases from J, with 20 bases between. CDR1 and CDR2 (germline): MNHEY, SMNVEV (reference sequence). This CDR3 comprises 15 residues. This CDR3 is CASSLHVQGFAEQYF. CDR3 bases: TGTGCCAGCAGTCTTCATGTTCAGGGGTTTGCCGAGCAGTACTTC.

The count of this clone is one. The chain has TRBV6-6 and TRBJ2-6; D unclear. CDR1 MNHNY and CDR2 SVGAGI come from the germline V gene (reference sequence). This CDR3 region has 13 residues. V gave up 10 bases and J gave up 4 bases, with 11 bases separating them. The CDR3 loop reads CATLSGGANVLTF. The CDR3 bases are TGTGCCACCCTTTCTGGGGGGGCCAACGTCCTGACTTTC.

This clone appeared a few times. The rearrangement links TRBV5-6 to TRBJ2-7; 8 nucleotides match TRBD1. The CDR3 spans 14 residues. V lost 5 bases and J lost 3; bases outside the gene matches: 7. The germline V gene has CDR1 SGHDT and CDR2 YYEEEE. The DNA for the CDR3 is TGTGCCAGCAGGTCCGGGACAGGTGTCTACGAGCAGTACTTC. Translated, it gives CASRSGTGVYEQYF.

On this clone itself: The junction and the germline gene differ at one end; a read error may be behind it. The rearrangement joins TRBV5-6 to TRBJ2-1, with 8 bases fitting TRBD1. Per the germline V gene, CDR1 is SGHDT and CDR2 is YYEEEE. This CDR3 is 15 amino acids long. The CDR3 sequence is CACSLDRVIYNEQFF. CDR3 sequence (DNA): TGTGCCTGCAGCTTGGACAGGGTAATCTACAATGAGCAGTTCTTC.

J is TRBJ1-3 and V is TRBV28; the D is unclear. The V gene lost 2 bases and the J gene lost 0 bases, with 8 bases spanning the gap. CDR1 and CDR2 from the germline V gene are MDHEN and SYDVKM. The CDR3 sequence is 15 residues long. CDR3 coding DNA: TGTGCCAGCAGTTTAATAGGGAGCTCTGGAAACACCATATATTTT. Encoded protein: CASSLIGSSGNTIYF.